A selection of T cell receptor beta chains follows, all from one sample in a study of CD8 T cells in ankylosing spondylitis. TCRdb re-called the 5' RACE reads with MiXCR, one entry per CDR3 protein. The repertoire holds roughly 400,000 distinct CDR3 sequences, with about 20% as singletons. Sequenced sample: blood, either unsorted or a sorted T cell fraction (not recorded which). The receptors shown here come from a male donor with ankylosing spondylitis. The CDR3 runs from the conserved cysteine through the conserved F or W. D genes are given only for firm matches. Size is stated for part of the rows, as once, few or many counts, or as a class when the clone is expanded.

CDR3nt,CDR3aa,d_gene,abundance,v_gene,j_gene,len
TGCAGCGTTCTGCGCTCTGGGGCCAACGTCCTGACTTTC,CSVLRSGANVLTF,.,few,TRBV29-1,TRBJ2-6,13
TGTGCCAGCAGTGTCTTAGATCAGCCCCAGCATTTT,CASSVLDQPQHF,.,.,TRBV2,TRBJ1-5,12
TGTGCCAGCAGTAGGGGCGGGCACGATGAGCAGTTCTTC,CASSRGGHDEQFF,.,.,TRBV28,TRBJ2-1,13
TGTGCCAGTGGGGCCGGGACCGCCATAAATGAGCAGTTCTTC,CASGAGTAINEQFF,.,.,TRBV5-8,TRBJ2-1,14
TGTGCCAGCAGCCAAGAGCCTACGGGGAACACCGGGGAGCTGTTTTTT,CASSQEPTGNTGELFF,.,few,TRBV3-1,TRBJ2-2,16
TGTGCCAGCGGCCTCGGGAGCGGAAAGACCCAGTACTTC,CASGLGSGKTQYF,.,.,TRBV11-3,TRBJ2-5,13
TGCAGTGCTAGTGGGACTACCTCATTTGCCGAGCAGTACTTC,CSASGTTSFAEQYF,TRBD2,.,TRBV20-1,TRBJ2-7,14
TGTGCCAGCAGTGAGGCCAGACAGGGCTATCAGCCCCAGCATTTT,CASSEARQGYQPQHF,TRBD1,.,TRBV2,TRBJ1-5,15
TGTGCCAGCAGCCCCCGACAGGGAACCTCTAACACTGAAGCTTTCTTT,CASSPRQGTSNTEAFF,TRBD1,few,TRBV7-8,TRBJ1-1,16
TGTGCCAGCAGCTCCGGACTAGCGGCGTACAATGAGCAGTTCTTC,CASSSGLAAYNEQFF,TRBD2,few,TRBV7-2,TRBJ2-1,15
TGTGCCAGCAGCCAGTACTATACGGGAACAAATCAGCCCCAGCATTTT,CASSQYYTGTNQPQHF,.,few,TRBV3-1,TRBJ1-5,16
TGTGCCAGCAGACCCAGCGGGAGTCCCCACGAGCAGTACTTC,CASRPSGSPHEQYF,TRBD2,.,TRBV7-9,TRBJ2-7,14
TGTGCCACCAGCAGAGAGTCCCGGGAGACCCAGTACTTC,CATSRESRETQYF,.,few,TRBV15,TRBJ2-5,13
TGTGCCAGCACCATCGGGGGGAGCGGGAGGCCCACTTACGAGCAGTACTTC,CASTIGGSGRPTYEQYF,TRBD2,.,TRBV12-3/TRBV12-4,TRBJ2-7,17
TGTGCCAGCAGCTACAGTCATGGGCCCCAGCATTTT,CASSYSHGPQHF,.,.,TRBV12-3/TRBV12-4,TRBJ1-5,12
TGTGCCAGCAGTGAAGGCAGTTACGAGCAGTACTTC,CASSEGSYEQYF,.,.,TRBV2,TRBJ2-7,12
TGTGCCAGCAGCTTAGCCTCGGTGGACTCCACCTACGAGCAGTACTTC,CASSLASVDSTYEQYF,.,few,TRBV7-2,TRBJ2-7,16
TGTGCCAGCAGCCGACCCCTGAACCTAGCGGGAGAAAAAGTTGAGCAGTTCTTC,CASSRPLNLAGEKVEQFF,TRBD2,few,TRBV6-1,TRBJ2-1,18
TGCAGTGCCGTTACCGGGACAGTCTACGAGCAGTACTTC,CSAVTGTVYEQYF,TRBD1,.,TRBV20-1,TRBJ2-7,13
TGTGCCAGCAGCCGGATCCGGGACAGGGGAAGCTACGAGCAGTACTTC,CASSRIRDRGSYEQYF,TRBD1,few,TRBV3-1,TRBJ2-7,16
TGTGCCAGCAGCGTACGACTAGCGGGTGGAATTACGCAGTATTTT,CASSVRLAGGITQYF,TRBD2,.,TRBV7-2,TRBJ2-3,15
TGCAGCGTGGGACTAGCGGGTGATACGCAGTATTTT,CSVGLAGDTQYF,TRBD2,.,TRBV29-1,TRBJ2-3,12
TGTGCCAGCAGGGGCGGGAGGGTTAGATACGAGCAGTACTTC,CASRGGRVRYEQYF,TRBD2,few,TRBV28,TRBJ2-7,14
TGCGCCAGCAGCTTGGCCGGAGGTAGCACAGATACGCAGTATTTT,CASSLAGGSTDTQYF,.,many,TRBV5-1,TRBJ2-3,15
TGCAGCGTCACTCCGGGACTCCTCGGAGATACGCAGTATTTT,CSVTPGLLGDTQYF,.,many,TRBV29-1,TRBJ2-3,14
TGTGCCAGCAGCCCAACACTAGGGCCCAGCAATCAGCCCCAGCATTTT,CASSPTLGPSNQPQHF,.,few,TRBV4-2,TRBJ1-5,16
TGCGCCAGCAGGGGACAGGAAAATTCACCCCTCCACTTT,CASRGQENSPLHF,TRBD1,few,TRBV5-1,TRBJ1-6,13
TGTGCCAGCAGCTTAGCCTCTAGCGGGAGTACCGATACGCAGTATTTT,CASSLASSGSTDTQYF,TRBD2,.,TRBV7-9,TRBJ2-3,16
TGTGCCAGCAGTTACAGCGCCGGGAATCAGCCCCAGCATTTT,CASSYSAGNQPQHF,.,few,TRBV6-2/TRBV6-3,TRBJ1-5,14
TGCGCCAGCAGCTGGAGACAGAGCACAGATACGCAGTATTTT,CASSWRQSTDTQYF,.,many,TRBV5-1,TRBJ2-3,14
TGTGCCAGCAGCTCCACAGGGGACAATAATGAAAAACTGTTTTTT,CASSSTGDNNEKLFF,TRBD1,.,TRBV7-2,TRBJ1-4,15
TGTGCCAGCAGAAGCGATGAGGGACAGGGTTACTACGAGCAGTACTTC,CASRSDEGQGYYEQYF,TRBD1,.,TRBV6-1,TRBJ2-7,16
TGTGCCAGTAGTAGGAATCAGATTAGGGCCGAGGACGGGGAGCTGTTTTTT,CASSRNQIRAEDGELFF,.,few,TRBV19,TRBJ2-2,17
TGTGCCACCCCCCGGGCAGGGTTCGACTATGGCTACACCTTC,CATPRAGFDYGYTF,.,.,TRBV10-3,TRBJ1-2,14
TGTGCCACCAGTGGCCAGGGGGGTTTCGAGCCCCAGCATTTT,CATSGQGGFEPQHF,TRBD1,.,TRBV24-1,TRBJ1-5,14
TGTGCCAGCAGCCAAGATCTGGGGACCCTGGGAAACACTGAAGCTTTCTTT,CASSQDLGTLGNTEAFF,.,few,TRBV3-1,TRBJ1-1,17
TGCAGCGTTCGGACTAGCACTGAGACCCAGTACTTC,CSVRTSTETQYF,TRBD2,few,TRBV29-1,TRBJ2-5,12
TGTGCCAGCAGCCGGGGTCTTACTGAAGCTTTCTTT,CASSRGLTEAFF,.,few,TRBV12-3/TRBV12-4,TRBJ1-1,12
TGCAGTGCTAGGCATAGCGGGAGCTTTTACAATGAGCAGTTCTTC,CSARHSGSFYNEQFF,TRBD2,few,TRBV20-1,TRBJ2-1,15
TGTGCCAGCTCACCGAGTAGTCAGGCGGACACTGAAGCTTTCTTT,CASSPSSQADTEAFF,.,.,TRBV18,TRBJ1-1,15
TGTGCCAGCAGCTTCGCCGGGGGTCGGGGCTACACCTTC,CASSFAGGRGYTF,.,.,TRBV6-1,TRBJ1-2,13
TGCAGCGTTGGACAGGTGAGCATGAACACTGAAGCTTTCTTT,CSVGQVSMNTEAFF,.,.,TRBV29-1,TRBJ1-1,14
TGTGCCAGCAGTAGTCCTAGCGGGAGGGCCCGGACCGGGGAGCTGTTTTTT,CASSSPSGRARTGELFF,TRBD2,many,TRBV12-3/TRBV12-4,TRBJ2-2,17
TGTGCCACCAGTGATGTAAGGTCTAGCGGGAGCCATGAGCAGTTCTTC,CATSDVRSSGSHEQFF,TRBD2,many,TRBV24-1,TRBJ2-1,16
TGTGCCAGCAGCTTAGTCATCCCCGCAGATACGCAGTATTTT,CASSLVIPADTQYF,.,.,TRBV11-3,TRBJ2-3,14
TGTGCCAGCAGTTTGCAGGGGGAATCTGGCTACACCTTC,CASSLQGESGYTF,TRBD1,few,TRBV28,TRBJ1-2,13
TGCGCCAGCAGCTCCGCCGGGGTTCAAGAGACCCAGTACTTC,CASSSAGVQETQYF,.,few,TRBV5-1,TRBJ2-5,14
TGTGCCAGCAGTTTTGACCGTTATAGCAATCAGCCCCAGCATTTT,CASSFDRYSNQPQHF,.,many,TRBV12-3/TRBV12-4,TRBJ1-5,15
TGTGCCAGCAGACGACTGGCGGGAGGAGCAGATACGCAGTATTTT,CASRRLAGGADTQYF,TRBD2,.,TRBV12-3/TRBV12-4,TRBJ2-3,15
TGTGCCAGCATGGGAGGGGGTTGGGAGACCCAGTACTTC,CASMGGGWETQYF,.,few,TRBV12-3/TRBV12-4,TRBJ2-5,13
TGTGCCAGCCGGGACAGGGCAGGAGAGACCCAGTACTTC,CASRDRAGETQYF,TRBD1,many,TRBV7-2,TRBJ2-5,13